The 17 T cell receptor beta chains given below trace back to one sample, sequenced in a study of T cell clonotyping in hematopoietic cell transplantation. Clones were read by immunoSEQ multiplex PCR, and TCRdb kept only the in-frame ones, dropping some. The sample lists 9,500 to 12,000 clones, approximately 88% seen once, with about two fifths in the top ten. The material sequenced was PBMCs, taken 180 days after allogeneic stem cell transplant. These receptors were taken from a male patient aged 55 to 70 who had an allogeneic stem cell transplant from an unrelated donor, so the T cells may come from the graft donor. Some clones in this sample may be carry-over from other donors' samples.

The J gene is TRBJ1-4, the V gene TRBV10-3, with D possibly being TRBD1 (6 bases). The CDR3 runs to 14 residues. Germline V CDR1 and CDR2: ENHRY, SYGVKD. Trimming shortened V by 11 bases and J by 4 bases, and 17 bases separated the two germline ends. The CDR3 coding sequence is TGTGCCGCAAGCGAACAGGGCGGTAATGAAAAACTGTTTTTT. Protein product: CAASEQGGNEKLFF.

The J gene is TRBJ2-5, the V gene TRBV5-5; D tentatively fits TRBD1 or TRBD2 (5 bases each). The CDR3 consists of 16 residues. V was pared by 1 base and J by 0 bases, with 13 bases between. Germline V gene lookup returns CDR1 SGHKS and CDR2 YYEKEE (reference sequence). This chain's CDR3 is CASSLYGTADQETQYF. DNA for the CDR3: TGTGCCAGCAGCTTGTACGGGACGGCTGACCAAGAGACCCAGTACTTC. Drawing the rest from reference TRBV5-5 and TRBJ2-5, the complete variable domain is DAGVTQSPTHLIKTRGQQVTLRCSPISGHKSVSWYQQVLGQGPQFIFQYYEKEERGRGNFPDRFSARQFPNYSSELNVNALLLGDSALYLCASSLYGTADQETQYFGPGTRLLVL.

This chain uses TRBV7-9 with TRBJ2-1, with unresolved D. The V gene's germline CDR1 is SEHNR and CDR2 FQNEAQ (reference sequence). This CDR3 region has 14 residues. The V end lost 0 bases, the J end lost 7 bases, and 10 bases lay between the germline ends. The CDR3 DNA reads TGTGCCAGCAGCTTAGCGGCCCTAGTAAATGAGCAGTTCTTC. Its translation is CASSLAALVNEQFF.

This clone was found a few times. This same CDR3 is encoded by further DNA sequences in the sample. V gene TRBV9 combines with J gene TRBJ2-7; D gene unclear. Germline CDR1 and CDR2: SGDLS and YYNGEE. Trimming pared 2 bases from V and 6 bases from J, leaving 12 bases between. The CDR3 sequence is 13 residues long. DNA of the CDR3: TGTGCCAGCAGCGTGGGTGAGCGTAGCGAGCAGTACTTC. Translated: CASSVGERSEQYF.

V gene TRBV19 combines with J gene TRBJ1-1; perhaps TRBD1 as D (5 bases). The V and J ends lost 8 bases and 4 bases respectively, with 17 bases between them. The CDR3 is 14 residues long. CDR1 is LNHDA and CDR2 is SQIVND in the germline V gene (reference sequence). The DNA of the CDR3 is TGTGCCAGTTCCTTCCGGGACGGAGGCACTGAAGCTTTCTTT. This codes for CASSFRDGGTEAFF.

The chain carries TRBV29-1 and TRBJ1-2, with D perhaps TRBD1 (5 bases). Germline-derived CDR1 and CDR2 are SQVTM and ANQGSEA. The CDR3 is 11 amino acids. Trimming pared 3 bases from V and 7 bases from J, leaving 9 bases between. In nucleotides, the CDR3 is TGCAGCGTTGAGTCAGGGCGTGGCTACACCTTC. Amino acid sequence: CSVESGRGYTF.

CDR3 residues: CAISPGQGGYEQYF. The CDR3 DNA is TGTGCCATCAGCCCCGGACAGGGGGGATACGAGCAGTACTTC. The rearrangement links TRBV10-3 to TRBJ2-7; 10 nucleotides match TRBD1. Trimming cost V 6 bases and J 4 bases; bases outside gene matches: 6. The V gene's germline CDR1 is ENHRY and CDR2 SYGVKD. The CDR3 covers 14 residues.

J is TRBJ1-2 and V is TRBV7-9, with D possibly TRBD1 on 5 matching bases. The CDR3 is 15 residues long. Germline loops: CDR1 SEHNR, CDR2 FQNEAQ (reference sequence). V gave up 5 bases and J gave up 7 bases, with 20 bases separating them. The CDR3 DNA follows: TGTGCCAGCAGCCAAGGCCCCCAGGGCCTCGCTGGCTACACCTTC. It specifies CASSQGPQGLAGYTF.

V usage is TRBV5-4 and J usage is TRBJ1-2; D may be TRBD1 (6 bases). The germline gives CDR1 SGHNT, CDR2 YYREEE (reference sequence). The CDR3 totals 16 residues. The V end lost 1 base, the J end lost 2 bases, and 15 bases lay between the germline ends. CDR3 loop: CASSLNNRVANYGYTF. The CDR3 DNA reads as TGTGCCAGCAGCTTGAATAACAGGGTGGCGAACTATGGCTACACCTTC.

J is TRBJ2-7 and V is TRBV11-2; tentatively, D is TRBD2 (5 bases). Trimming took 1 base from V and 3 from J, leaving 13 bases between them. The germline CDR1 and CDR2 sequences are SGHAT and FQNNGV. The CDR3 totals 15 residues. CDR3 sequence: CASSLGFSGLYEQYF. In DNA, the CDR3 is TGTGCCAGCAGCTTAGGATTTTCAGGACTCTACGAGCAGTACTTC.

This chain uses TRBV10-3 with TRBJ1-5; D is uncertain. The V end was cut by 4 bases, the J end by 0 bases, with 7 bases between. The V gene's germline CDR1 is ENHRY and CDR2 SYGVKD. This CDR3 contains 14 residues. The CDR3 sequence is CAISAQNSNQPQHF. For the CDR3, the DNA is TGTGCCATCAGTGCCCAGAATAGCAATCAGCCCCAGCATTTT.

The chain recombines TRBV6-4 with TRBJ2-2; D is uncertain. Trimming shortened V by 3 bases and J by 1 base, and 9 bases separated the two germline ends. Germline V gene data show CDR1 as MRHNA and CDR2 as SNTAGT. The CDR3 totals 15 residues. The CDR3 DNA follows: TGTGCCAGCAGTGAAGAGGCAGGGAACACCGGGGAGCTGTTTTTT. Translation gives CASSEEAGNTGELFF.

The rearrangement links TRBV7-9 to TRBJ2-5, with a possible D match to TRBD1 (6 bases). This CDR3 is built from 14 residues. The ends were cut back, 5 bases at V and 5 bases at J, with 15 bases in the middle. From germline, CDR1 is SEHNR and CDR2 FQNEAQ (reference sequence). The CDR3 sequence is CASSLTGSGETQYF. The CDR3 DNA sequence: TGTGCCAGCAGCCTGACAGGCTCGGGGGAGACCCAGTACTTC.

This chain connects TRBV10-3 to TRBJ2-5, with 15 bases aligning to TRBD2. The V and J ends lost 5 bases and 4 bases, in that order; junction bases with no gene match: 8. The CDR3 totals 17 residues. Germline loops: CDR1 ENHRY, CDR2 SYGVKD. As DNA, the CDR3 is TGTGCCATCAGTCCGGGACTAGCGGGGGGTAGAGGAGAGACCCAGTACTTC. Translated: CAISPGLAGGRGETQYF.

The rearrangement joins TRBV7-9 to TRBJ2-7, with 8 bases matching TRBD2. The length of the CDR3 is 15 residues. CDR1 is SEHNR, CDR2 FQNEAQ, per germline (reference sequence). J gave up 1 base and V 1 base, and 3 bases lay outside the gene matches. For the CDR3, the DNA is TGTGCCAGCAGCTTAGAGGCGGGGGGTTCCTACGAGCAGTACTTC. Its translation is CASSLEAGGSYEQYF.

The rearrangement links TRBV5-1 to TRBJ1-1; D unresolved. Germline CDR1 SGHRS, CDR2 YFSETQ. The ends were cut back, 0 bases at V and 6 bases at J, with 12 bases in the middle. CDR3 length: 14 residues. The CDR3 reads CASSLVGSGAEAFF. The DNA of the CDR3 is TGCGCCAGCAGCTTGGTAGGGTCTGGCGCTGAAGCTTTCTTT.

CDR3 nucleotides: TGTGCCAGCAGGGAGACAGCGAACACTGAAGCTTTCTTT. Its translation: CASRETANTEAFF. The chain uses TRBV6-5 and TRBJ1-1, with D maybe TRBD1 (5 bases). This CDR3 has 13 residues. The V gene lost 6 bases and the J gene lost 1 base, with 9 bases spanning the gap. CDR1 MNHEY and CDR2 SVGAGI come from the germline V gene.